The rows below give T cell receptor beta chains drawn from one sample of a study of shared clonotypes between healthy human individuals. Here immunoSEQ multiplex PCR was the method, and the copy in TCRdb shows in-frame clones only, minus some. Counted here are over 2 million clones, 80% to 95% occurring once; the ten biggest clones make up roughly 0.34%. Specimen: naive CD4+ T cells from PBMCs. The receptors come from a man in his late teens or twenties in good health. Some clones in this sample may be carry-over from other donors' samples. Each CDR3 is given with its conserved first and last residue. The D gene is left open where the match is weak. The size entry is marked missing in some rows and otherwise reads once, few, many or a size class.

D: TRBD2; J: TRBJ2-1; V: TRBV18; size: NA; DNA: TGTGCCAGCTCCCCGAGGCGGGGGGGTACAAGGGTTAATGAGCAGTTCTTC; CDR3: CASSPRRGGTRVNEQFF
D: NA; J: TRBJ2-7; V: TRBV7-2; size: NA; DNA: TGTGCCAGCAGCTTAATTCCAGGGTCCTACGAGCAGTACTTC; CDR3: CASSLIPGSYEQYF
D: TRBD1; J: TRBJ2-7; V: TRBV28; size: NA; DNA: TGTGCCAGCAGTCCAAAGACAGGGACAATCCACGAGCAGTACTTC; CDR3: CASSPKTGTIHEQYF
D: TRBD1; J: TRBJ2-7; V: TRBV6-6; size: NA; DNA: TGTGCCAGCAGTTACTCGATTCAGGGGGCAACGGACGAGCAGTACTTC; CDR3: CASSYSIQGATDEQYF
D: NA; J: TRBJ2-7; V: TRBV27; size: NA; DNA: TGTGCCAGCAGTCCCCGGGCACCCTCCTCCTACGAGCAGTACTTC; CDR3: CASSPRAPSSYEQYF
D: NA; J: TRBJ2-7; V: TRBV6-5; size: NA; DNA: TGTGCCAGCACTCCCGGGGGGCGCTTCTACGAGCAGTACTTC; CDR3: CASTPGGRFYEQYF
D: TRBD1; J: TRBJ2-2; V: TRBV4-1; size: NA; DNA: TGCGCCAGCAGCTCCAGGGGGCAGAGGAACCCCACCGGGGAGCTGTTTTTT; CDR3: CASSSRGQRNPTGELFF
D: NA; J: TRBJ2-2; V: TRBV27; size: NA; DNA: TGTGCCAGCAGCCAGGGCACCGGGGAGCTGTTTTTT; CDR3: CASSQGTGELFF
D: NA; J: TRBJ2-3; V: TRBV7-2; size: NA; DNA: TGTGCCAGCAGCTTGGGGCTGGGGGAGTACTTCACAGATACGCAGTATTTT; CDR3: CASSLGLGEYFTDTQYF
D: NA; J: TRBJ2-7; V: TRBV4-2; size: once; DNA: TGTGCCAGCAGCCAAGATAGCCGGAACTCCTACGAGCAGTACTTC; CDR3: CASSQDSRNSYEQYF
D: NA; J: TRBJ2-7; V: TRBV19; size: NA; DNA: TGTGCCAGTAGTAGGGCCTTTCCACCCTACGAGCAGTACTTC; CDR3: CASSRAFPPYEQYF
D: NA; J: TRBJ1-1; V: TRBV11-1; size: NA; DNA: TGTGCCAGCAGCTTAGCGGGGGAGGACACTGAAGCTTTCTTT; CDR3: CASSLAGEDTEAFF
D: NA; J: TRBJ1-3; V: TRBV11-2; size: once; DNA: TGTGCCAGCAGCTTAGAAGGGGGGTCTGGAAACACCATATATTTT; CDR3: CASSLEGGSGNTIYF
D: NA; J: TRBJ2-5; V: TRBV6-5; size: NA; DNA: TGTGCCAGCAGTTTCAGATACCAAGAGACCCAGTACTTC; CDR3: CASSFRYQETQYF
D: NA; J: TRBJ1-4; V: TRBV2; size: NA; DNA: TGTGCCAGCAGTGCCAGGGCCGGGGAAAAACTGTTTTTT; CDR3: CASSARAGEKLFF
D: NA; J: TRBJ1-1; V: TRBV7-9; size: NA; DNA: TGTGCCAGCAGCTCAACCCACAGGCTAATGAACACTGAAGCTTTCTTT; CDR3: CASSSTHRLMNTEAFF
D: NA; J: TRBJ2-1; V: TRBV7-2; size: NA; DNA: TGTGCCAGCAGCCGAGACGCCTACAATGAGCAGTTCTTC; CDR3: CASSRDAYNEQFF
D: NA; J: TRBJ2-7; V: TRBV4-1; size: NA; DNA: TGCGCCAGCAGCCAAGCCCCCGGGATCCCACCCTACGAGCAGTACTTC; CDR3: CASSQAPGIPPYEQYF
D: NA; J: TRBJ1-5; V: TRBV28; size: once; DNA: TGTGCCAGCAGTGAGGACAGCTGGTATAGCAATCAGCCCCAGCATTTT; CDR3: CASSEDSWYSNQPQHF
D: TRBD2; J: TRBJ2-7; V: TRBV28; size: NA; DNA: TGTGCCAGCAGTGGGACTAGCGCAACACGTGAGTACTTC; CDR3: CASSGTSATREYF
D: NA; J: TRBJ2-7; V: TRBV9; size: NA; DNA: TGTGCCAGCAGCGGGACGTACTCCTACGAGCAGTACTTC; CDR3: CASSGTYSYEQYF
D: NA; J: TRBJ2-1; V: TRBV27; size: NA; DNA: TGTGCCAGCAGTTTCCAGCGGAGAATCAATGAGCAGTTCTTC; CDR3: CASSFQRRINEQFF
D: TRBD1; J: TRBJ1-2; V: TRBV29-1; size: NA; DNA: TGCAGCGTAGCCCCCGGGACAGTAGAAGGCTACACCTTC; CDR3: CSVAPGTVEGYTF